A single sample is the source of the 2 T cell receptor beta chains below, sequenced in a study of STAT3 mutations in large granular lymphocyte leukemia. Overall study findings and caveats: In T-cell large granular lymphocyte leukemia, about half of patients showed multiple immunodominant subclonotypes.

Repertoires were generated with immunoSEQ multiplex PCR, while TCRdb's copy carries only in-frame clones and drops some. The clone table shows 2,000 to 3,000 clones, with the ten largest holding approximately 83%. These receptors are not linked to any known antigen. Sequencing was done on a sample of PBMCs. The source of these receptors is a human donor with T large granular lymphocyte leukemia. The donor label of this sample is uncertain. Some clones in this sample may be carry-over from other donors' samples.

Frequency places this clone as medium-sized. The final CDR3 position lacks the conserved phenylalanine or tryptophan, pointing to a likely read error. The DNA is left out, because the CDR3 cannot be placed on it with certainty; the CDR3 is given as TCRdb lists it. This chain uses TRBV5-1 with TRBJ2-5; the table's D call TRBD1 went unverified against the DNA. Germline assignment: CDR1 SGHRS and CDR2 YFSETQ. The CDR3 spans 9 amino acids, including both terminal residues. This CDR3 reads CASSLEMET.

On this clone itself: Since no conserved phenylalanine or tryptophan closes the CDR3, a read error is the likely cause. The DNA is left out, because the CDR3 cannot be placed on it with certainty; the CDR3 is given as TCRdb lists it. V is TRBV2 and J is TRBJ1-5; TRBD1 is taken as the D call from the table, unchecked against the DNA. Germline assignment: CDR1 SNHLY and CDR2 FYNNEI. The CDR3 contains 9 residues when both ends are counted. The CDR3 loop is CASRDSLGP.